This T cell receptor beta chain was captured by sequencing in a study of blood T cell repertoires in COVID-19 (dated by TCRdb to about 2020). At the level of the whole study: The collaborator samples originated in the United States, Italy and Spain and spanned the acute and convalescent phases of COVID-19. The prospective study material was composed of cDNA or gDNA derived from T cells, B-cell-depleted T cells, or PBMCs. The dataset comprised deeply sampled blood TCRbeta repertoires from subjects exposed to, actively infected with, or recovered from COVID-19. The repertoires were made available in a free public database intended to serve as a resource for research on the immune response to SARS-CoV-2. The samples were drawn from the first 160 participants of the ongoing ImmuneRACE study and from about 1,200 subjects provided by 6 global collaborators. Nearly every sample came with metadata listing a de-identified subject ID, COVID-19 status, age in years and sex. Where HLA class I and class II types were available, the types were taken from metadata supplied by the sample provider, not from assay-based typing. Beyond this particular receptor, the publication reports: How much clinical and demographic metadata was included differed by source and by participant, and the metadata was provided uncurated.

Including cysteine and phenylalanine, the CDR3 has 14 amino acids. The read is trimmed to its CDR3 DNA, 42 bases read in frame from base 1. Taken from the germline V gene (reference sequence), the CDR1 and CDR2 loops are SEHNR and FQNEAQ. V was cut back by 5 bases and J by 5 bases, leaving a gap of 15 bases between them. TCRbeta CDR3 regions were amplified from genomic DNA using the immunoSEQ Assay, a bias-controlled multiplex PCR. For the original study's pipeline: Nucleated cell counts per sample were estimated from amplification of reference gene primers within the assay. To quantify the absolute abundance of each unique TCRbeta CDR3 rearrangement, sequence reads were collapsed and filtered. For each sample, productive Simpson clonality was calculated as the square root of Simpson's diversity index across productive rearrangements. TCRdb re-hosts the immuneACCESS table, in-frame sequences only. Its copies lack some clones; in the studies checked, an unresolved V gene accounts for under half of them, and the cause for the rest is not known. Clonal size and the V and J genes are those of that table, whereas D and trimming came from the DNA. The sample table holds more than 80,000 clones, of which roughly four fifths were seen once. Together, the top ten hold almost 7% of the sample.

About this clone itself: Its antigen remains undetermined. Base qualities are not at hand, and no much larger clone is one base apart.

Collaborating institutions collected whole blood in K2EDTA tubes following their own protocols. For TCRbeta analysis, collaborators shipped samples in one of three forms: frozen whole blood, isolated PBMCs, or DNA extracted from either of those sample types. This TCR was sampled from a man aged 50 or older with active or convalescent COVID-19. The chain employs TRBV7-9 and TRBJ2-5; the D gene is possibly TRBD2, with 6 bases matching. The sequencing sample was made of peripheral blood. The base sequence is TGTGCCAGCAGCCCGGCGGGCGCGGGGGAGACCCAGTACTTC. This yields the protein CASSPAGAGETQYF.